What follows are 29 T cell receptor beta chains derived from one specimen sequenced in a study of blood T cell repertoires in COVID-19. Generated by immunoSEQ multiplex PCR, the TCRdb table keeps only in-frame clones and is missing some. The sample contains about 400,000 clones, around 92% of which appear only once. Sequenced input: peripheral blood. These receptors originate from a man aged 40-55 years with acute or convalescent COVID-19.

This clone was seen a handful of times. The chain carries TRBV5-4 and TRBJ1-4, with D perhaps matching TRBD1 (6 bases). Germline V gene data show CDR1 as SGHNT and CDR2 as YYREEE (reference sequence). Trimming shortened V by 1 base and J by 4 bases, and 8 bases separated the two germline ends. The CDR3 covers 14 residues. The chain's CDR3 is CASSLRGGNEKLFF. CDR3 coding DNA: TGTGCCAGCAGCTTGAGGGGGGGTAATGAAAAACTGTTTTTT.

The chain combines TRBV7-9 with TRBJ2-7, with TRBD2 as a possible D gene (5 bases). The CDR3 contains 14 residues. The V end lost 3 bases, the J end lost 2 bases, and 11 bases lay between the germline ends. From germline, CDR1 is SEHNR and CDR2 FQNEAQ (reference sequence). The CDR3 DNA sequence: TGTGCCAGCAGCTTCTCGGGGTTTACCTACGAGCAGTACTTC. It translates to CASSFSGFTYEQYF.

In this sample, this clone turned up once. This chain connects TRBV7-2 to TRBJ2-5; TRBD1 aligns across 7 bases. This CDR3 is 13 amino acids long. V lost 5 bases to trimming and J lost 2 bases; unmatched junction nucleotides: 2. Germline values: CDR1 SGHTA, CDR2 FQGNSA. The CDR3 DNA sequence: TGTGCCAGCAGCCGGGACAGTCAAGAGACCCAGTACTTC. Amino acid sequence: CASSRDSQETQYF.

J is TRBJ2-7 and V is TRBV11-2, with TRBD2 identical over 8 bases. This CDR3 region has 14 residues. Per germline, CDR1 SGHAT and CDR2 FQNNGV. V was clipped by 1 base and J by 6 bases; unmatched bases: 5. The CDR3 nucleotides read TGTGCCAGCAGCTTAGGACTAGCGATTCGCGAGCAGTACTTC. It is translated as CASSLGLAIREQYF.

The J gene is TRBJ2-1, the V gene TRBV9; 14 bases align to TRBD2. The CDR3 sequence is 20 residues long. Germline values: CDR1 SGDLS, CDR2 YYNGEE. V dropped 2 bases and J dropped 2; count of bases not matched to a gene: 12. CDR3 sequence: CASSVGGLAGVNSPYNEQFF. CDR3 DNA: TGTGCCAGCAGCGTGGGGGGACTAGCGGGAGTCAATAGCCCCTACAATGAGCAGTTCTTC.

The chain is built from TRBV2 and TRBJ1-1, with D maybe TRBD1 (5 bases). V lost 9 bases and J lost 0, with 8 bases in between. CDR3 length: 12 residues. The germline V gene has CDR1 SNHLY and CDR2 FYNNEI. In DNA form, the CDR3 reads TGTGCCAGACGACAGATGAACACTGAAGCTTTCTTT. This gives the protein CARRQMNTEAFF.

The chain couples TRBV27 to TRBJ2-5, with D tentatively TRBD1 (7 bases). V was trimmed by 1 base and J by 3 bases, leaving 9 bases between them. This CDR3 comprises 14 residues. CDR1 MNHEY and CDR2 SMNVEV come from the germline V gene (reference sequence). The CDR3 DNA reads TGTGCCAGCAGTTTATTCAGGGGGGAAGAGACCCAGTACTTC. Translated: CASSLFRGEETQYF.

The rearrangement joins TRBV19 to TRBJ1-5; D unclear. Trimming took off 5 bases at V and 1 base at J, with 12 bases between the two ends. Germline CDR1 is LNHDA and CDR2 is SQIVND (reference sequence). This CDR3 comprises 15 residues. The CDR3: CASSAGLGSNQPQHF. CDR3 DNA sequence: TGTGCCAGTAGTGCCGGACTGGGGAGCAATCAGCCCCAGCATTTT.

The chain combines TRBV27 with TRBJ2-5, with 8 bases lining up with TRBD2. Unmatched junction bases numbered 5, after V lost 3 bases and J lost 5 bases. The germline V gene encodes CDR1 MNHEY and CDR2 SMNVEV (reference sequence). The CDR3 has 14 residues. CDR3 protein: CASSFLAGRETQYF. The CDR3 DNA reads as TGTGCCAGCAGTTTTCTAGCGGGTCGGGAGACCCAGTACTTC.

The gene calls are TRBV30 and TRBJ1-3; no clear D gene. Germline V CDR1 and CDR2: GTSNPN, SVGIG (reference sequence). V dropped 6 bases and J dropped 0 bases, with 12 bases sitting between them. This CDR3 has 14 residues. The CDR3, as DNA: TGTGCCTGTGGGCTCGGACTCTCTGGAAACACCATATATTTT. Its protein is CACGLGLSGNTIYF.

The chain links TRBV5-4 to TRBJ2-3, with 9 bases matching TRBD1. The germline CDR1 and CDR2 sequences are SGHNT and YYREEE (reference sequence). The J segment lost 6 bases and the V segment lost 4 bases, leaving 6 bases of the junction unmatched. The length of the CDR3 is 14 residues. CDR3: CASSRDRASDTQYF. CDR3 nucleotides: TGTGCCAGCAGCCGGGACAGGGCATCGGATACGCAGTATTTT.

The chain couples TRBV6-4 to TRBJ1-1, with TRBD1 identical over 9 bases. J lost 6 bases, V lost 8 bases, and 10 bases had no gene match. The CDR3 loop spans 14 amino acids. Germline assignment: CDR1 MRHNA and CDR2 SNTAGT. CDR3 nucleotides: TGTGCCAGCCTGCGACAGGGGGGTTTGGCTGAAGCTTTCTTT. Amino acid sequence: CASLRQGGLAEAFF.

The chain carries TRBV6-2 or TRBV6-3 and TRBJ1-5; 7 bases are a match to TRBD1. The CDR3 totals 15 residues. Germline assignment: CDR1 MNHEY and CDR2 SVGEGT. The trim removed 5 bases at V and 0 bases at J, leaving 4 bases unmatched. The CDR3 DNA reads TGTGCCAGCAGTCTACAGGGGAATAGCAATCAGCCCCAGCATTTT. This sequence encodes CASSLQGNSNQPQHF.

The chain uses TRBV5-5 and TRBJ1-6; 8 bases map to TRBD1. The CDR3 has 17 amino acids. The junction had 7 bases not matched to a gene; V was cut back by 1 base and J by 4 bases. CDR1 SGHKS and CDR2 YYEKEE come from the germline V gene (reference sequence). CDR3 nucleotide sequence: TGTGCCAGCAGCTTGATCGTCGACAGGGGTTATAATTCACCCCTCCACTTT. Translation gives CASSLIVDRGYNSPLHF.

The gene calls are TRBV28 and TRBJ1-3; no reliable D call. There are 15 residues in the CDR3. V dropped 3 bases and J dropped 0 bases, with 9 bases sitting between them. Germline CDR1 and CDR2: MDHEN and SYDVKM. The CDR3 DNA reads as TGTGCCAGCAGTTTTCTACGAGGCTCTGGAAACACCATATATTTT. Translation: CASSFLRGSGNTIYF. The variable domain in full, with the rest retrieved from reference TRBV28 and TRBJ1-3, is DVKVTQSSRYLVKRTGEKVFLECVQDMDHENMFWYRQDPGLGLRLIYFSYDVKMKEKGDIPEGYSVSREKKERFSLILESASTNQTSMYLCASSFLRGSGNTIYFGEGSWLTVV.

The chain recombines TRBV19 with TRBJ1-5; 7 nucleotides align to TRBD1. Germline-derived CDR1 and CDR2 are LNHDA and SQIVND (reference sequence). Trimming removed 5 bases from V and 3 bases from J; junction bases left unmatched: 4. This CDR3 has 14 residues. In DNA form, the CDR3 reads TGTGCCAGTAGTTGGGGGACAGTCAATCAGCCCCAGCATTTT. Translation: CASSWGTVNQPQHF.

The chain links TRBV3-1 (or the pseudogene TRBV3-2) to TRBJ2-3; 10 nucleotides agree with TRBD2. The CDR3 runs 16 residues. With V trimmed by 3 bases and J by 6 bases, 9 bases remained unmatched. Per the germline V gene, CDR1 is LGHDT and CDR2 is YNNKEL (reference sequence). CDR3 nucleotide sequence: TGTGCCAGCAGCCAGTTAGCGGGGGGCCCCGCCGATACGCAGTATTTT. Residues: CASSQLAGGPADTQYF.

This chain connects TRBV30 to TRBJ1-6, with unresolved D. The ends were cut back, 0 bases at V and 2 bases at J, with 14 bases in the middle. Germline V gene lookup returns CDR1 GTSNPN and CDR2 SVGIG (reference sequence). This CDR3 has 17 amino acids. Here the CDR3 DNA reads TGTGCCTGGAGTGTACGATGGGCAGGCACCTATAATTCACCCCTCCACTTT. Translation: CAWSVRWAGTYNSPLHF.

CDR3 DNA: TGTGCCAGCACTTTCGGGGGGCTATCCTACGAGCAGTACTTC. Its protein product is CASTFGGLSYEQYF. V usage is TRBV28 and J usage is TRBJ2-7; D possibly corresponds to TRBD2 (7 bases). Germline CDR1 and CDR2: MDHEN and SYDVKM. V lost 7 bases and J 1 base, leaving 14 bases between the germline ends. The CDR3 length is 14 residues. The variable domain in full, with the rest retrieved from reference TRBV28 and TRBJ2-7, is DVKVTQSSRYLVKRTGEKVFLECVQDMDHENMFWYRQDPGLGLRLIYFSYDVKMKEKGDIPEGYSVSREKKERFSLILESASTNQTSMYLCASTFGGLSYEQYFGPGTRLTVT.

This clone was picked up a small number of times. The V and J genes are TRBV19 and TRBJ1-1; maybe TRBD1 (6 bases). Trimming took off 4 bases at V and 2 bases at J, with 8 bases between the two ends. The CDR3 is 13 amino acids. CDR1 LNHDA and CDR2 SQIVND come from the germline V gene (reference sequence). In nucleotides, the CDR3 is TGTGCCAGTAGTAGGACAGTCAACACTGAAGCTTTCTTT. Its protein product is CASSRTVNTEAFF. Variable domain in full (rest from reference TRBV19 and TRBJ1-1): DGGITQSPKYLFRKEGQNVTLSCEQNLNHDAMYWYRQDPGQGLRLIYYSQIVNDFQKGDIAEGYSVSREKKESFPLTVTSAQKNPTAFYLCASSRTVNTEAFFGQGTRLTVV.

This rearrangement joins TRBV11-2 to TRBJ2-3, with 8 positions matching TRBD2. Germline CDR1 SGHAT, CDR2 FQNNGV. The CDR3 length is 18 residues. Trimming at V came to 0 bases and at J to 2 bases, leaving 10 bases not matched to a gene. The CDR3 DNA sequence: TGTGCCAGCAGCTTAGATAAGGCTTGGCGGGGGGCCACAGATACGCAGTATTTT. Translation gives CASSLDKAWRGATDTQYF.

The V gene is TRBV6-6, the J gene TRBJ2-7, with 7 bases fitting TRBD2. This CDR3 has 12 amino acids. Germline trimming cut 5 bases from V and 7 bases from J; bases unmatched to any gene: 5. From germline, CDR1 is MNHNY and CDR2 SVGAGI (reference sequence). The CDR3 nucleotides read TGTGCCAGCAGTACACCTAGCGGTGAGCAGTACTTC. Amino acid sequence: CASSTPSGEQYF.

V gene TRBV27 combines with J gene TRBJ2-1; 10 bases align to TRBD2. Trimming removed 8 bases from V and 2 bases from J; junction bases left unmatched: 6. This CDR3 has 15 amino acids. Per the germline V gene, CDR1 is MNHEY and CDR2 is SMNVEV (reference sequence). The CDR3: CASLPLAGAYNEQFF. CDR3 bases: TGTGCCAGCCTACCTCTAGCGGGAGCCTACAATGAGCAGTTCTTC.

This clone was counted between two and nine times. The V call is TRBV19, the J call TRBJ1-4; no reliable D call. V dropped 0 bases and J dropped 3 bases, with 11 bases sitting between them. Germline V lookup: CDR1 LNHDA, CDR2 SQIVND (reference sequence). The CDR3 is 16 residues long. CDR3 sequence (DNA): TGTGCCAGTAGTATAGATCCGAGAGCACCTAATGAAAAACTGTTTTTT. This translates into CASSIDPRAPNEKLFF.

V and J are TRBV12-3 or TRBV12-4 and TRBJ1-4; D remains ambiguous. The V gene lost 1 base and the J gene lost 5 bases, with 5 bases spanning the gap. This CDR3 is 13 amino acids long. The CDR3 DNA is TGTGCCAGCAGTTTAGACAGAAATGAAAAACTGTTTTTT. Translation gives CASSLDRNEKLFF.

The CDR3 loop reads CASSPGIGRGGSGYEQYF. The CDR3 coding sequence is TGTGCCAGCAGCCCCGGTATCGGGCGGGGGGGTTCGGGCTACGAGCAGTACTTC. The rearrangement uses TRBV7-2 and TRBJ2-7; TRBD2 matches 9 bases. The CDR3 is made up of 18 amino acids. Trimming cost V 5 bases and J 3 bases; bases outside gene matches: 17. Germline CDR1 is SGHTA and CDR2 is FQGNSA. The variable domain in full, completed from reference TRBV7-2 and TRBJ2-7, reads GAGVSQSPSNKVTEKGKDVELRCDPISGHTALYWYRQSLGQGLEFLIYFQGNSAPDKSGLPSDRFSAERTGGSVSTLTIQRTQQEDSAVYLCASSPGIGRGGSGYEQYFGPGTRLTVT.

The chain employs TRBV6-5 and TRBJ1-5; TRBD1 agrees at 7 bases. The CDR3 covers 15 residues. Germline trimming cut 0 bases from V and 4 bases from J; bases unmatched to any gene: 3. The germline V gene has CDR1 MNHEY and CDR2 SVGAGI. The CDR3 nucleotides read TGTGCCAGCAGTTACTCGGGACAGATAAATCAGCCCCAGCATTTT. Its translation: CASSYSGQINQPQHF.

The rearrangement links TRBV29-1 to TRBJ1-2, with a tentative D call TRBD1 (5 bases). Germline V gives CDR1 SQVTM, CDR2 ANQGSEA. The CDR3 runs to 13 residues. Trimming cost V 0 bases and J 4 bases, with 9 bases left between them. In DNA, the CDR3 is TGCAGCGTTGAAGACAGGGAACGCTATGGCTACACCTTC. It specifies CSVEDRERYGYTF.

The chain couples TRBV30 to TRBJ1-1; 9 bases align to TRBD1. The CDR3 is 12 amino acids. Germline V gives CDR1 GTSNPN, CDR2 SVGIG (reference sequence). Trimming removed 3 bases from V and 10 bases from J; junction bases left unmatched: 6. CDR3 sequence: CAWRGQGFAAFF. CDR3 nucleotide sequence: TGTGCCTGGAGAGGACAGGGGTTCGCAGCTTTCTTT.